Described below is a single T cell receptor (beta chain) sequence and its context. Its antigen is unknown. One base away there is no much larger clone; base qualities are not given. The sample is drawn from a study of OX40 agonist ivuxolimab in advanced cancers. At the level of the whole study: Ivuxolimab was a fully human IgG2 agonistic monoclonal antibody targeting the costimulatory receptor OX40 (CD134). Intravenous ivuxolimab was administered to patients every 2 weeks at six dose levels: 0.01, 0.1, 0.3, 1.5, 3 and 10 mg/kg. Of the approximately 53 patients in dose escalation, 19 had hepatocellular carcinoma, some 15 had melanoma, 9 had renal cell carcinoma and 9 had head and neck cancer. In the dose-escalation cohort, 75% to 90% of patients were male, and the mean age was 60 years with a range of roughly 20 to 85. Patients were allowed to have had prior anti-PD-1, anti-PD-L1 or anti-CTLA-4 therapy, and approximately 40% of the dose-escalation patients had previously received checkpoint inhibitors. Partial responses occurred in three dose-escalation patients, of whom one had hepatocellular carcinoma and two had cutaneous melanoma. The point of sequencing TCRbeta in the periphery was to test whether ivuxolimab changed TCR sequence diversity and drove clonal T-cell expansion. The paper reports the monotherapy dose-escalation portion (N of about 52 patients) of the phase I ivuxolimab trial.

CDR1 and CDR2, looked up from the germline V gene, are MNHEY and SVGAGI. V loses 6 bases at its end and J loses 3 bases; junction bases beyond the gene matches: 4. The CDR3 has 14 amino acids, counting the end cysteine and phenylalanine. Only the CDR3 part of the read is kept: 42 bases, read in frame from the first base. Genomic DNA was extracted from sorted cells for sequencing of the TCRbeta CDR3 region. TCRbeta CDR3 regions were sequenced using the immunoSEQ Assay. TCRdb carries this immuneACCESS record with in-frame sequences only. Its versions omit some clonotypes, under half of them owing to an unresolved V gene in the studies checked, with the rest unexplained. Within this sample are about 35,000 clones, with around 74% of them counted one time only. The top ten constitute roughly a fifth of the sample. Patients with a history of autoimmune disease or receiving systemic immunosuppression were excluded from the trial. Peripheral blood for TCR sequencing was collected from all dose cohorts at baseline, on cycle 4 day 1, and on cycle 7 day 1. Samples came from an open-label, multicenter, first-in-human phase I dose-escalation trial of ivuxolimab. Adults with locally advanced or metastatic melanoma, renal cell, hepatocellular, or head and neck squamous cell carcinoma were enrolled in the trial. Before TCR sequencing, CD4+ and CD8+ T cells were separately sorted from peripheral blood.

Summary of the overall study and its limitations: In partial responders in the 0.1-3.0 mg/kg groups, normalized peripheral clonal expansion was found to be among the lowest, especially among CD8+ T cells. After ivuxolimab, CD8+ T cells had more expanded clones than CD4+ T cells on average. The antigen specificity of the peripheral T cells that underwent clonal expansion was not determined. At doses of 0.1 to 3.0 mg/kg, clonal expansion of both CD4+ and CD8+ blood T cells was observed from baseline to week 6. Low levels of normalized T-cell clonal expansion were also shown by some nonresponding patients.

Sequenced material: CD4+ or CD8+ T cells sorted from blood, taken in a trial of the OX40 agonist ivuxolimab. This receptor was taken from an adult with an advanced solid tumor such as melanoma, head and neck, liver or kidney cancer. The chain employs TRBV6-5 and TRBJ1-5, with 8 bases matching TRBD1. Here is the DNA: TGTGCCAGCAGGTACAGGGGGGACAATCAGCCCCAGCATTTT. It translates to CASRYRGDNQPQHF.